The rows below give T cell receptor beta chains drawn from one sample of a study of cytomegalovirus exposure and HLA in healthy donors. Data came from immunoSEQ multiplex PCR; TCRdb stores just in-frame clones and leaves some out. Of under 150,000 clones in the sample, 80% were seen once. Sequenced: PBMCs. The receptors shown here come from a male donor in good health and CMV-seronegative. Each CDR3 is given with its conserved first and last residue. The D gene is left open where the match is weak. Size is omitted from some rows. Given values are once, few, many or a class for expanded clones.

size	V	D	J	CDR3	DNA
NA	TRBV7-9	TRBD2	TRBJ2-1	CASSGGSSYNEQFF	TGTGCCAGCAGTGGCGGGAGCTCCTACAATGAGCAGTTCTTC
NA	TRBV30	NA	TRBJ1-4	CAWSATGPGEKLFF	TGTGCCTGGAGTGCTACAGGGCCGGGAGAAAAACTGTTTTTT
NA	TRBV30	NA	TRBJ1-6	CAWSISIGGGSPLHF	TGTGCCTGGAGTATATCCATAGGGGGGGGATCACCCCTCCACTTT
NA	TRBV9	TRBD2	TRBJ2-5	CASSVEGGSPQETQYF	TGTGCCAGCAGCGTAGAGGGCGGGAGCCCCCAAGAGACCCAGTACTTC
NA	TRBV4-2	TRBD1	TRBJ1-3	CASSQDSRTGGNTIYF	TGTGCCAGCAGCCAAGATTCCCGGACAGGAGGAAACACCATATATTTT
NA	TRBV19	NA	TRBJ2-1	CASSISGDLDSQFF	TGTGCCAGTAGTATTTCAGGGGACCTGGACTCGCAGTTCTTC
NA	TRBV6-5	NA	TRBJ2-3	CASSYPGGGGTQYF	TGTGCCAGCAGTTACCCTGGGGGTGGGGGGACGCAGTATTTT
NA	TRBV7-9	NA	TRBJ2-1	CASGTRGPNEQFF	TGTGCCAGCGGGACAAGAGGACCTAATGAGCAGTTCTTC
NA	TRBV2	TRBD1	TRBJ1-6	CASRAGTGVNSPLHF	TGTGCCAGCAGGGCCGGGACAGGGGTGAATTCACCCCTCCACTTT
few	TRBV18	NA	TRBJ2-7	CASSGGSPGPEQYF	TGTGCCAGCTCAGGGGGGTCTCCCGGGCCCGAGCAGTACTTC
NA	TRBV7-2	TRBD1	TRBJ2-7	CASTQTGMAYEQYF	TGTGCCAGCACCCAGACAGGGATGGCCTACGAGCAGTACTTC
few	TRBV30	TRBD1	TRBJ2-5	CAWSPRQGVRETQYF	TGTGCCTGGAGTCCGAGACAGGGGGTGCGAGAGACCCAGTACTTC
NA	TRBV11-2	NA	TRBJ2-1	CASSFRGDPYNEQFF	TGTGCCAGCAGCTTCCGGGGTGACCCCTACAATGAGCAGTTCTTC
NA	TRBV5-1	NA	TRBJ2-7	CASNGGSHNEQYF	TGCGCCAGCAATGGGGGGAGTCACAACGAGCAGTACTTC
NA	TRBV7-9	TRBD2	TRBJ2-7	CSSSFTVGLAYEQYF	TGTTCCAGCAGCTTCACGGTCGGACTAGCCTACGAGCAGTACTTC
few	TRBV19	NA	TRBJ2-7	CASSAAGGGYEQYF	TGTGCCAGTAGTGCGGCCGGGGGTGGGTACGAGCAGTACTTC
NA	TRBV5-5	NA	TRBJ2-5	CASSLAGLETQYF	TGTGCCAGCAGCTTGGCAGGACTAGAGACCCAGTACTTC
NA	TRBV5-6	TRBD2	TRBJ2-5	CASSLVSGGGETQYF	TGTGCCAGCAGCTTGGTGAGCGGGGGGGGAGAGACCCAGTACTTC
NA	TRBV6-1	NA	TRBJ2-3	CASSDLLLKYTQYF	TGTGCCAGCAGTGACTTGCTACTCAAGTATACGCAGTATTTT
NA	TRBV6-1	NA	TRBJ1-2	CASSEGAGPYGYTF	TGTGCCAGCAGTGAAGGGGCAGGGCCCTATGGCTACACCTTC
NA	TRBV7-9	TRBD1	TRBJ1-4	CASSLPWDRDPLNEKLFF	TGTGCCAGCAGCCTCCCGTGGGACAGGGATCCCCTTAATGAAAAACTGTTTTTT
NA	TRBV9	TRBD2	TRBJ2-7	CASSVGTSVYEQYF	TGTGCCAGCAGCGTAGGGACTAGCGTCTACGAGCAGTACTTC
NA	TRBV6-1	NA	TRBJ2-7	CASSEKGGDYSYEQYF	TGTGCCAGCAGTGAAAAAGGGGGGGATTACTCCTACGAGCAGTACTTC
NA	TRBV6-6	NA	TRBJ1-1	CASSYSGGSDTEAFF	TGTGCCAGCAGTTACTCCGGGGGGTCGGACACTGAAGCTTTCTTT
NA	TRBV29-1	TRBD1	TRBJ1-2	CSVSGQGNNYGYTF	TGCAGCGTAAGCGGACAGGGGAATAACTATGGCTACACCTTC
NA	TRBV30	NA	TRBJ2-6	CAWSIWTRLSGANVLTF	TGTGCCTGGAGTATTTGGACACGTCTCTCTGGGGCCAACGTCCTGACTTTC
few	TRBV25-1	TRBD1	TRBJ2-2	CAASRGDRGTGELFF	TGTGCCGCATCAAGGGGGGACAGGGGAACCGGGGAGCTGTTTTTT
NA	TRBV2	NA	TRBJ2-3	CASGFVSAVIPSTDTQYF	TGTGCCAGCGGTTTCGTGAGCGCAGTCATCCCTAGCACAGATACGCAGTATTTT
NA	TRBV15	NA	TRBJ1-1	CATSNLNTEAFF	TGTGCCACCAGCAACTTGAACACTGAAGCTTTCTTT
once	TRBV6-4	TRBD2	TRBJ2-1	CASSYIAGGRNEQFF	TGTGCCAGCAGTTATATAGCGGGGGGGCGGAATGAGCAGTTCTTC
NA	TRBV10-3	TRBD2	TRBJ2-3	CAISTTSASTDTQYF	TGTGCCATCAGCACAACTAGCGCCTCCACAGATACGCAGTATTTT
once	TRBV5-5	TRBD1	TRBJ1-6	CASSAAQDRVPLHF	TGTGCCAGCAGCGCCGCCCAAGACAGGGTTCCCCTCCACTTT
NA	TRBV12-5	TRBD1	TRBJ1-2	CASGSDRARGYTF	TGTGCTAGTGGTTCGGACAGGGCTCGGGGCTACACCTTC
once	TRBV2	TRBD2	TRBJ2-1	CASSEALAGVNEQFF	TGTGCCAGCAGTGAAGCTCTAGCGGGAGTAAATGAGCAGTTCTTC
few	TRBV7-8	TRBD2	TRBJ2-1	CASSSPPRLAGGPGYNEQFF	TGTGCCAGCAGCTCCCCGCCCCGACTAGCGGGAGGGCCGGGCTACAATGAGCAGTTCTTC
NA	TRBV4-1	TRBD1	TRBJ1-4	CASSQILGQGAGVTNEKLFF	TGCGCCAGCAGCCAAATATTGGGACAGGGCGCAGGGGTGACTAATGAAAAACTGTTTTTT
NA	TRBV6-1	NA	TRBJ2-3	CASTETYGADTQYF	TGTGCCAGCACCGAAACGTACGGGGCAGATACGCAGTATTTT
NA	TRBV15	NA	TRBJ1-2	CATSRDYRGYTF	TGTGCCACCAGCAGAGATTATCGGGGCTACACCTTC
NA	TRBV9	NA	TRBJ2-2	CASSAGPQSAGELFF	TGTGCCAGCAGCGCAGGCCCCCAGTCCGCCGGGGAGCTGTTTTTT
NA	TRBV18	TRBD1	TRBJ2-1	CASSPMGTGGNEQFF	TGTGCCAGCTCACCAATGGGGACAGGGGGGAATGAGCAGTTCTTC